What follows describes a single T cell receptor beta chain. This sample is part of a study of shared clonotypes between healthy human individuals. TCRdb's copy holds only in-frame clones and misses some; the assay was immunoSEQ multiplex PCR. The repertoire holds roughly 640,000 clones, with around 97% as singletons. The clonotype comes from a woman in her twenties or thirties in good health. The sequenced sample was naive CD4+ T cells sorted from blood. Subset denoted: CD45RA+ positively selected.

This chain's CDR3 is CASSVVYLAGDEGQETQYF. The CDR3 DNA reads TGTGCCAGCAGCGTAGTATACCTAGCGGGAGATGAGGGCCAAGAGACCCAGTACTTC. V usage is TRBV9 and J usage is TRBJ2-5; 10 bases match TRBD2. The CDR3 is made up of 19 amino acids. Trimming removed 0 bases from V and 1 base from J; junction bases left unmatched: 12. Germline V gene lookup returns CDR1 SGDLS and CDR2 YYNGEE.